Shown below are 11 T cell receptor beta chains from a single sample sequenced in a study of blood T cell repertoires in COVID-19. Measured with immunoSEQ multiplex PCR; TCRdb has only the in-frame clones, and not every one. The sample carries fewer than 200,000 clones, 76% recorded once. The material sequenced was peripheral blood. The receptors shown here come from a woman aged 80 or over with acute or convalescent COVID-19.

V usage is TRBV7-8 and J usage is TRBJ1-1, with TRBD1 identical over 7 bases. V dropped 4 bases and J dropped 3; count of bases not matched to a gene: 14. The CDR3 runs 17 residues. Looked up from germline, CDR1 is SGHVS and CDR2 is FQNEAQ. The CDR3 is CASSSRIAGTEDTEAFF. CDR3 DNA sequence: TGTGCCAGCAGCTCCCGAATTGCAGGGACAGAGGACACTGAAGCTTTCTTT.

The chain has TRBV7-9 and TRBJ2-7; a weak D match, TRBD1 (5 bases). Germline CDR1 reads SEHNR; CDR2 reads FQNEAQ (reference sequence). The V and J ends lost 4 bases and 4 bases respectively, with 11 bases between them. The CDR3 has 13 amino acids. CDR3 coding DNA: TGTGCCAGCAGCTCCCACCAGGGATACGAGCAGTACTTC. Translation gives CASSSHQGYEQYF.

V gene TRBV4-3 combines with J gene TRBJ1-3; 11 bases agree with TRBD1. The CDR3 loop spans 18 amino acids. The V gene end was trimmed by 0 bases and the J gene end by 1 base; junction bases not matched to a gene: 5. Germline lookup yields CDR1 LGHNA and CDR2 YSLEER. CDR3 nucleotides: TGCGCCAGCAGCCAAGAACTCGGACAGGGGGCATCTGGAAACACCATATATTTT. Protein: CASSQELGQGASGNTIYF.

This clone has just a few counts. The V gene is TRBV19, the J gene TRBJ1-5; 8 nucleotides agree with TRBD1. The CDR3 consists of 17 residues. Trimming cost V 5 bases and J 4 bases; bases outside gene matches: 13. Germline V gene data show CDR1 as LNHDA and CDR2 as SQIVND (reference sequence). As DNA, the CDR3 is TGTGCCAGTAGTCGTGGACAGGGTAGGTACTCGAATCAGCCCCAGCATTTT. This sequence encodes CASSRGQGRYSNQPQHF.

This clone was seen only once. This chain connects TRBV3-1 (or the pseudogene TRBV3-2) to TRBJ2-7; TRBD1 aligns across 10 bases. The CDR3 is 15 residues long. Germline trimming cut 2 bases from V and 3 bases from J; bases unmatched to any gene: 4. Germline CDR1 is LGHDT and CDR2 is YNNKEL (reference sequence). The DNA for the CDR3 is TGTGCCAGCAGCCAACAGACAGGGGGCTTCTACGAGCAGTACTTC. Protein: CASSQQTGGFYEQYF.

The chain joins TRBV4-1 to TRBJ1-1, with a possible D match to TRBD1 (6 bases). Germline V gene sequence: CDR1 MGHRA, CDR2 YSYEKL. This CDR3 region has 16 residues. Trimming left V 4 bases short and J 0 bases short, with 15 bases between. The CDR3 region is CASSRGHRDLNTEAFF. Here the CDR3 DNA reads TGCGCCAGCAGCCGGGGACACCGAGATTTGAACACTGAAGCTTTCTTT.

V gene TRBV5-4 combines with J gene TRBJ1-6, with 7 positions matching TRBD1. CDR1 is SGHNT, CDR2 YYREEE, per germline (reference sequence). The CDR3 has 14 residues. Unmatched junction bases numbered 5, after V lost 5 bases and J lost 6 bases. The CDR3 loop is CASSSDRVNSPLHF. In DNA, the CDR3 is TGTGCCAGCAGTTCCGACAGGGTTAATTCACCCCTCCACTTT.

The V gene is TRBV27, the J gene TRBJ2-1; TRBD1 agrees at 9 bases. The CDR3 has 15 residues. CDR1 MNHEY and CDR2 SMNVEV come from the germline V gene (reference sequence). The ends lost 5 bases at V and 7 bases at J; junction bases unmatched: 9. CDR3 DNA sequence: TGTGCCAGCAGTGCACCGGGACAGGGTTTTAATGAGCAGTTCTTC. It translates to CASSAPGQGFNEQFF.

This chain links TRBV6-1 with TRBJ2-7; 10 nucleotides align to TRBD1. J was trimmed by 3 bases and V by 4 bases; bases with no gene match: 9. The CDR3 covers 16 residues. CDR1 MNHNS and CDR2 SASEGT come from the germline V gene. CDR3 sequence (DNA): TGTGCCAGCAGTGCCCCTTCGCGGACAGGGGGCTACGAGCAGTACTTC. Protein sequence: CASSAPSRTGGYEQYF.

The V gene is TRBV19, the J gene TRBJ2-3; possibly TRBD2 for D (6 bases). V lost 3 bases to trimming and J lost 0 bases, with 10 bases between them. There are 15 residues in the CDR3. Looked up from germline, CDR1 is LNHDA and CDR2 is SQIVND (reference sequence). CDR3 amino acids: CASSMGSGSTDTQYF. Written as DNA, the CDR3 is TGTGCCAGTAGTATGGGAAGCGGGAGCACAGATACGCAGTATTTT.

The chain employs TRBV18 and TRBJ1-6; TRBD1 matches 8 bases. This CDR3 region has 15 residues. After removal of 6 bases from V and 7 bases from J, the junction contained 8 bases not matched to a gene. Germline values: CDR1 KGHSH, CDR2 LQKENI. The CDR3 reads CASSPDRVGNSPLHF. CDR3 coding DNA: TGTGCCAGCTCGCCGGACAGGGTTGGGAATTCACCCCTCCACTTT.